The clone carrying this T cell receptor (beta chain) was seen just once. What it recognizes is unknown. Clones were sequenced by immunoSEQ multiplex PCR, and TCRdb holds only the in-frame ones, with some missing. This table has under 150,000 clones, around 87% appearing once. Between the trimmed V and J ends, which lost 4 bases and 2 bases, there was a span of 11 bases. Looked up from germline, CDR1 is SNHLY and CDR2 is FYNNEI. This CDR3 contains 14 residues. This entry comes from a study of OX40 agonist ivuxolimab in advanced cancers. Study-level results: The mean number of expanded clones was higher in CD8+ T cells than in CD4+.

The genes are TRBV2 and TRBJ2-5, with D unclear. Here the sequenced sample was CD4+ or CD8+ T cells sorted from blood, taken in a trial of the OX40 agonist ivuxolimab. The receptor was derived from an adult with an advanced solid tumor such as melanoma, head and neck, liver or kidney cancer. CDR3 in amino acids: CASSGGWQQETQYF. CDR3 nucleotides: TGTGCCAGCAGTGGAGGTTGGCAGCAAGAGACCCAGTACTTC. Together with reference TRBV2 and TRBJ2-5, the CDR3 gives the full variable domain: EPEVTQTPSHQVTQMGQEVILRCVPISNHLYFYWYRQILGQKVEFLVSFYNNEISEKSEIFDDQFSVERPDGSNFTLKIRSTKLEDSAMYFCASSGGWQQETQYFGPGTRLLVL.